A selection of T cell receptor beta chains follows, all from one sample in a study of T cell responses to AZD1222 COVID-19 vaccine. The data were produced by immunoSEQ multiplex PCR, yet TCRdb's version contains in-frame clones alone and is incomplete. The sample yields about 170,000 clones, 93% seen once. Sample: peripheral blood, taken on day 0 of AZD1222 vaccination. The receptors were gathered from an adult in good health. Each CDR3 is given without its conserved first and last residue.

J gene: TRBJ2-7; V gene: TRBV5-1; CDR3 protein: ASSLSIRGPPSYEQY
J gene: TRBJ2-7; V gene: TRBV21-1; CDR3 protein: ASSKPGTGGDYEQY
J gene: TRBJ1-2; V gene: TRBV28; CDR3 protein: ASSPGDSHGYT
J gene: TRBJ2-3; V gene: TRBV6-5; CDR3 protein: ASSYVTSGDPDTQY
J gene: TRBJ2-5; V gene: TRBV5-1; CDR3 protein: ASSSGTGGVETQY
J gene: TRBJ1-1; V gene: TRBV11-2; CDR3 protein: ASSLDSSPNTEAF
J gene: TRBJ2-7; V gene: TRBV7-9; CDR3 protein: ASSFAGFMGEQY
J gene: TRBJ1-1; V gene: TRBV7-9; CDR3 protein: ASSIGDRGYRNTEAF
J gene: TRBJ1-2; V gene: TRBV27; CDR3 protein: ASSPTDRAYGYT
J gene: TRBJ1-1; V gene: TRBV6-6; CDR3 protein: ASSITGTEYTEAF
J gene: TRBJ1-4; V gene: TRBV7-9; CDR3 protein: ASSLDALGEKLF
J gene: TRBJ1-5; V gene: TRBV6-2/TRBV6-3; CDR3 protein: ASSYPRDPSRGAQH
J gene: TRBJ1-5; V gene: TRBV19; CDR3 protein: ASSNDRGLNQPQH
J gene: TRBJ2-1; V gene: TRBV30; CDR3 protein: AWSRREYNEQF
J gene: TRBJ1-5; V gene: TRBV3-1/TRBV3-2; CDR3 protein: ASSQGAGGRPQH
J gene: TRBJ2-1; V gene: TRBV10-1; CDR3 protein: ASSDSGRGNEQF
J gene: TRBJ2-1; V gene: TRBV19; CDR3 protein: ASSIDRREPYNEQF
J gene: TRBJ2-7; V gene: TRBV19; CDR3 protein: ASSMDRGASYEQY
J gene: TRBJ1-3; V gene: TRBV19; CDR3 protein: ASSIGLGNTIY
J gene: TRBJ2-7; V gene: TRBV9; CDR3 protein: ASSVATGGVYEQY
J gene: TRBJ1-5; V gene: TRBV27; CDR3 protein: AVNVGSQPQH
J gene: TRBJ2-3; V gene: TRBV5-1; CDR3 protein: ASSLTGPSTDTQY
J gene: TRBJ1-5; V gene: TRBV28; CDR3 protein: ASSSPGQGSQPQH
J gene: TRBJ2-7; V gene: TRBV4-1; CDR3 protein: ASSQFSGTGDEQY
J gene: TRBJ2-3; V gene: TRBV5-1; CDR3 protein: ASSSSGTGILGAQY
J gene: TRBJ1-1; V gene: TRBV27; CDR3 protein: ASAKGRNVNTEAF
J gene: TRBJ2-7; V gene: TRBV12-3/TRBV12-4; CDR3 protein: ASSSISAYEQY
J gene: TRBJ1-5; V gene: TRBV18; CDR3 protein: ASSPGSDQPQH
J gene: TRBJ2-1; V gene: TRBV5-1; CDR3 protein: ASSWGPESNEQF
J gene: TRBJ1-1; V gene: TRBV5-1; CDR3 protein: ASSRGGLTTEAF
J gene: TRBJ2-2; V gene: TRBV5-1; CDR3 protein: ASSFDGAGGGELF
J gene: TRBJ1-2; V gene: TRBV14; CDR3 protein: ASSHQGLGRVHGYT